A selection of T cell receptor beta chains follows, all from one sample in a study of blood T cells in healthy people across ages. Using its own MiXCR run on the 5' RACE reads, TCRdb lists one record per CDR3 protein. The sample has roughly 800,000 distinct CDR3 sequences, roughly 60% seen once. The sequenced sample consisted of blood. These receptors were obtained from a man aged 25-45 years in good health. The CDR3 runs from the conserved cysteine through the conserved F or W. D genes are given only for firm matches. Clone size, where shown, is once, few, many, or a class for clones that have expanded.

clone_size: once; v_call: TRBV20-1; d_call: -; cdr3_length: 16; j_call: TRBJ2-2; cdr3_nt: TGCAGTGCTAGAAAGCCGGACGGGTCACGAACCGGGGAGCTGTTTTTT; cdr3_aa: CSARKPDGSRTGELFF
clone_size: -; v_call: TRBV7-2; d_call: TRBD2; cdr3_length: 11; j_call: TRBJ2-7; cdr3_nt: TGTGCCAGCACGGGAGGGTACGAGCAGTACTTC; cdr3_aa: CASTGGYEQYF
clone_size: -; v_call: TRBV20-1; d_call: -; cdr3_length: 11; j_call: TRBJ2-3; cdr3_nt: TGCAGTGGCCGGGGGAGAGATACGCAGTATTTT; cdr3_aa: CSGRGRDTQYF
clone_size: few; v_call: TRBV10-3; d_call: -; cdr3_length: 13; j_call: TRBJ2-7; cdr3_nt: TGTGCCATCAGTACAGACAGAGCCTACGAGCAGTACTTC; cdr3_aa: CAISTDRAYEQYF
clone_size: few; v_call: TRBV7-2; d_call: -; cdr3_length: 13; j_call: TRBJ2-1; cdr3_nt: TGTGCCAGCAGCTTGTTGAATATGGATGAGCAGTTCTTC; cdr3_aa: CASSLLNMDEQFF
clone_size: -; v_call: TRBV7-9; d_call: -; cdr3_length: 16; j_call: TRBJ2-7; cdr3_nt: TGTGCCAGCAGCTTCTCGTCAGCCGGGAGCTCCTACGAGCAGTACTTC; cdr3_aa: CASSFSSAGSSYEQYF
clone_size: -; v_call: TRBV4-2; d_call: TRBD1; cdr3_length: 17; j_call: TRBJ2-5; cdr3_nt: TGTGCCAGCAGCCCCACTCACCGGGGACAGCGCCCTAAAGAGCAGTACTTC; cdr3_aa: CASSPTHRGQRPKEQYF
clone_size: -; v_call: TRBV12-3/TRBV12-4; d_call: -; cdr3_length: 16; j_call: TRBJ1-6; cdr3_nt: TGTGCCAGCAGTTCCACAGGGTTTCGGGAAAATTCACCCCTCCACTTT; cdr3_aa: CASSSTGFRENSPLHF
clone_size: -; v_call: TRBV21-1; d_call: -; cdr3_length: 15; j_call: TRBJ2-1; cdr3_nt: TGTGCCAGCAGCACGGACAGGAAGTTCTACAATGAGCAGTTCTTC; cdr3_aa: CASSTDRKFYNEQFF
clone_size: -; v_call: TRBV4-3; d_call: -; cdr3_length: 20; j_call: TRBJ2-6; cdr3_nt: TGCGCCAGCAGCCAAGAGGTGCCGGGACGGTCAACCTCTGGGGCCAACGTCCTGACTTTC; cdr3_aa: CASSQEVPGRSTSGANVLTF
clone_size: -; v_call: TRBV4-2; d_call: -; cdr3_length: 14; j_call: TRBJ2-7; cdr3_nt: TGTGCCAGCAGTTCCGGGACAATCTCCTACGAGCAGTACTTC; cdr3_aa: CASSSGTISYEQYF
clone_size: -; v_call: TRBV6-5; d_call: -; cdr3_length: 14; j_call: TRBJ1-6; cdr3_nt: TGTGCCAGCTGTAGGCTGAAGGCAATTTCACCCCTCCACTTT; cdr3_aa: CASCRLKAISPLHF
clone_size: few; v_call: TRBV7-2; d_call: TRBD1; cdr3_length: 15; j_call: TRBJ1-5; cdr3_nt: TGTGCCAGCAGCCTCCGGACAGGCGAAGGACAGCCCCAGCATTTT; cdr3_aa: CASSLRTGEGQPQHF
clone_size: -; v_call: TRBV15; d_call: TRBD2; cdr3_length: 16; j_call: TRBJ2-7; cdr3_nt: TGTGCCACCAGCAGAGAGAGGCTAGCGGGGTACAATGAGCAGTACTTC; cdr3_aa: CATSRERLAGYNEQYF
clone_size: few; v_call: TRBV21-1; d_call: -; cdr3_length: 14; j_call: TRBJ2-5; cdr3_nt: TGTGCCAGCAGTGGGGGACTACACCAAGAGACCCAGTACTTC; cdr3_aa: CASSGGLHQETQYF
clone_size: -; v_call: TRBV6-6; d_call: -; cdr3_length: 15; j_call: TRBJ2-1; cdr3_nt: TGTGCCAGCAGTTACTTCAGCGGAGGAAACAATGAGCAGTTCTTC; cdr3_aa: CASSYFSGGNNEQFF
clone_size: -; v_call: TRBV7-2; d_call: -; cdr3_length: 14; j_call: TRBJ2-7; cdr3_nt: TGTGCCAGCAGCGTAGCTCTGGGAACCTACGAGCAGTACTTC; cdr3_aa: CASSVALGTYEQYF
clone_size: -; v_call: TRBV5-1; d_call: -; cdr3_length: 14; j_call: TRBJ1-2; cdr3_nt: TGCGCCAGCAGCTTGGGGTCGGACCCATATGGCTACACCTTC; cdr3_aa: CASSLGSDPYGYTF
clone_size: once; v_call: TRBV6-6; d_call: -; cdr3_length: 13; j_call: TRBJ2-7; cdr3_nt: TGTGCCAGCAGTTACGGCGGGGATGGCGAGCAGTACTTC; cdr3_aa: CASSYGGDGEQYF
clone_size: many; v_call: TRBV5-1; d_call: -; cdr3_length: 14; j_call: TRBJ2-1; cdr3_nt: TGCGCCAGCAGCTTGTACAGGCTAAACGATGAGCAGTTCTTC; cdr3_aa: CASSLYRLNDEQFF
clone_size: few; v_call: TRBV10-3; d_call: -; cdr3_length: 16; j_call: TRBJ2-1; cdr3_nt: TGTGCCATCAGTGCCCAAGGGACTGGGTCTTGGAATGAGCAGTTCTTC; cdr3_aa: CAISAQGTGSWNEQFF
clone_size: -; v_call: TRBV7-2; d_call: -; cdr3_length: 11; j_call: TRBJ1-2; cdr3_nt: TGTGCCAGCAGCTTATGGCTTGGCTACACCTTC; cdr3_aa: CASSLWLGYTF
clone_size: many; v_call: TRBV20-1; d_call: TRBD1; cdr3_length: 13; j_call: TRBJ1-2; cdr3_nt: TGCAGTGCTAGAGAAGGGGGCGACTATGGCTACACCTTC; cdr3_aa: CSAREGGDYGYTF
clone_size: -; v_call: TRBV7-9; d_call: -; cdr3_length: 15; j_call: TRBJ2-1; cdr3_nt: TGTGCCAGCAGCTTAGCGACGGGAATAAACAATGAGCAGTTCTTC; cdr3_aa: CASSLATGINNEQFF
clone_size: -; v_call: TRBV7-2; d_call: -; cdr3_length: 16; j_call: TRBJ2-7; cdr3_nt: TGTGCCAGCAGCTTAAGCTTCACAACAGGGGGGGCCGAGCAGTACTTC; cdr3_aa: CASSLSFTTGGAEQYF
clone_size: -; v_call: TRBV7-2; d_call: TRBD1; cdr3_length: 14; j_call: TRBJ2-1; cdr3_nt: TGTGCCAGCAGCTTAGGGGGACAGGGGGTCGAGCAGTTCTTC; cdr3_aa: CASSLGGQGVEQFF
clone_size: once; v_call: TRBV20-1; d_call: TRBD1; cdr3_length: 16; j_call: TRBJ1-5; cdr3_nt: TGCAGTGCCGGGACAGGCACATTTAATAGCAATCAGCCCCAGCATTTT; cdr3_aa: CSAGTGTFNSNQPQHF
clone_size: once; v_call: TRBV13; d_call: TRBD1; cdr3_length: 14; j_call: TRBJ1-1; cdr3_nt: TGTGCCAGCAGCCCGGACAGGCGGAACACTGAAGCTTTCTTT; cdr3_aa: CASSPDRRNTEAFF
clone_size: few; v_call: TRBV20-1; d_call: -; cdr3_length: 14; j_call: TRBJ1-1; cdr3_nt: TGCAGTGCTAGTTATGAGCAGGCGACCACTGAAGCTTTCTTT; cdr3_aa: CSASYEQATTEAFF
clone_size: once; v_call: TRBV7-2; d_call: -; cdr3_length: 15; j_call: TRBJ2-7; cdr3_nt: TGTGCCAGCAGCTCCCAAGCAGGGGGGAAATACGAGCAGTACTTC; cdr3_aa: CASSSQAGGKYEQYF
clone_size: few; v_call: TRBV6-2/TRBV6-3; d_call: -; cdr3_length: 13; j_call: TRBJ2-1; cdr3_nt: TGTGCCAGCGGGGGGACCTCCTACAATGAGCAGTTCTTC; cdr3_aa: CASGGTSYNEQFF
clone_size: -; v_call: TRBV10-3; d_call: TRBD1; cdr3_length: 12; j_call: TRBJ2-7; cdr3_nt: TGTGCCAGTAGTACTAGGGGGCACGAGCAGTACTTC; cdr3_aa: CASSTRGHEQYF
clone_size: -; v_call: TRBV20-1; d_call: TRBD2; cdr3_length: 12; j_call: TRBJ2-1; cdr3_nt: TGCAGTGCCACAGGACTAGGTTATGAGCAGTTCTTC; cdr3_aa: CSATGLGYEQFF
clone_size: -; v_call: TRBV2; d_call: -; cdr3_length: 13; j_call: TRBJ2-1; cdr3_nt: TGTGCCAGCACCTTCACTTCCTACAATGAGCAGTTCTTC; cdr3_aa: CASTFTSYNEQFF
clone_size: few; v_call: TRBV30; d_call: -; cdr3_length: 13; j_call: TRBJ1-2; cdr3_nt: TGTGCCTGGAAGGTGGCAGGGAATTATGGCTACACCTTC; cdr3_aa: CAWKVAGNYGYTF
clone_size: -; v_call: TRBV7-6; d_call: -; cdr3_length: 15; j_call: TRBJ1-1; cdr3_nt: TGTGCCAGCAGTCCAGGCCCGGGGAGGGCAGCTGAAGCTTTCTTT; cdr3_aa: CASSPGPGRAAEAFF
clone_size: -; v_call: TRBV7-2; d_call: TRBD2; cdr3_length: 15; j_call: TRBJ2-1; cdr3_nt: TGTGCCAGCAGCTTAGTTATCGCGGGAGTCAATGAGCAGTTCTTC; cdr3_aa: CASSLVIAGVNEQFF
clone_size: -; v_call: TRBV15; d_call: -; cdr3_length: 14; j_call: TRBJ2-3; cdr3_nt: TGTGCCACCAGCAGAGATAAGGCGGTAGATACGCAGTATTTT; cdr3_aa: CATSRDKAVDTQYF
clone_size: few; v_call: TRBV20-1; d_call: -; cdr3_length: 13; j_call: TRBJ2-7; cdr3_nt: TGCAGTGCTAAGTTGCAGGAGCTCTACGAGCAGTACTTC; cdr3_aa: CSAKLQELYEQYF
clone_size: -; v_call: TRBV7-2; d_call: TRBD2; cdr3_length: 16; j_call: TRBJ2-3; cdr3_nt: TGTGCCGGCAGCGAGAAACTAGCGGGGGGAGCAGATACGCAGTATTTT; cdr3_aa: CAGSEKLAGGADTQYF
clone_size: -; v_call: TRBV7-2; d_call: TRBD2; cdr3_length: 15; j_call: TRBJ2-3; cdr3_nt: TGTGCCAGCAGCCAGACTAGCGGCGGCACAGATACGCAGTATTTT; cdr3_aa: CASSQTSGGTDTQYF
clone_size: few; v_call: TRBV7-2; d_call: -; cdr3_length: 14; j_call: TRBJ2-7; cdr3_nt: TGTGCCAGCAGTTCCCGGGGAGGGGGGTACGAGCAGTACTTC; cdr3_aa: CASSSRGGGYEQYF
clone_size: -; v_call: TRBV5-1; d_call: TRBD1; cdr3_length: 15; j_call: TRBJ2-1; cdr3_nt: TGCGCCAGCAGCAACCCAGGGGGCAGTGGAGGTGAGCAGTTCTTC; cdr3_aa: CASSNPGGSGGEQFF
clone_size: -; v_call: TRBV12-3/TRBV12-4; d_call: -; cdr3_length: 12; j_call: TRBJ2-7; cdr3_nt: TGTGCCAGCAGTTACCTACGATACGAGCAGTACTTC; cdr3_aa: CASSYLRYEQYF
clone_size: -; v_call: TRBV12-3/TRBV12-4; d_call: TRBD1; cdr3_length: 12; j_call: TRBJ2-3; cdr3_nt: TGTGCCAGCAGTCGGACAGGGGGGGCGCAGTATTTT; cdr3_aa: CASSRTGGAQYF
clone_size: -; v_call: TRBV3-1; d_call: -; cdr3_length: 14; j_call: TRBJ2-7; cdr3_nt: TGTGCCAGCAGCGCAACGACGGAAGCCTACGAGCAGTACTTC; cdr3_aa: CASSATTEAYEQYF